Following are 27 T cell receptor beta chains from one sample sequenced in a study of blood T cells in healthy people across ages. Sample-barcoded 5' priming and a J-beta primer mix drove a second PCR of about 7 to 11 cycles. MiXCR, applied by TCRdb to the 5' RACE reads, yields one record per CDR3 protein. This sample has just over 800,000 distinct CDR3 sequences, with approximately 67% found just once. Source material: blood. These receptors were collected from a man aged 25 to 40 in good health.

The rearrangement uses TRBV7-2 and TRBJ2-7, with a possible D match to TRBD2 (7 bases). Trimming removed 0 bases at V and 8 bases at J, with 17 bases between. Per the germline V gene, CDR1 is SGHTA and CDR2 is FQGNSA. This CDR3 comprises 15 residues. DNA of the CDR3: TGTGCCAGCAGCTTAGCCGGGGGGCGCTTACCCCAGCAGTACTTC. Translating gives CASSLAGGRLPQQYF.

J is TRBJ2-1 and V is TRBV6-5; a weak D match, TRBD1 (6 bases). V was clipped by 2 bases and J by 0 bases, with 14 bases between them. The CDR3 consists of 17 residues. Germline loops: CDR1 MNHEY, CDR2 SVGAGI. The CDR3 DNA sequence: TGTGCCAGCAGTTACGAACCCCCGGACAGCTCCTACAATGAGCAGTTCTTC. This encodes CASSYEPPDSSYNEQFF.

The J gene is TRBJ2-4, the V gene TRBV30, with D perhaps TRBD2 (5 bases). This CDR3 has 15 amino acids. CDR1 and CDR2 from the germline V gene are GTSNPN and SVGIG (reference sequence). The V end lost 0 bases, the J end lost 0 bases, and 9 bases lay between the germline ends. The CDR3 loop is CAWSVEGRAKNIQYF. The CDR3 DNA follows: TGTGCCTGGAGTGTAGAGGGTCGAGCCAAAAACATTCAGTACTTC.

V usage is TRBV2 and J usage is TRBJ1-1; 7 bases are shared with TRBD1. With 3 bases clipped from V and 3 bases from J, the junction kept 10 bases outside the gene matches. CDR1 and CDR2 from the germline V gene are SNHLY and FYNNEI. This CDR3 is built from 16 residues. The CDR3 protein is CASSDQEAGGYTEAFF. For the CDR3, the DNA is TGTGCCAGCAGTGACCAAGAGGCAGGGGGATACACTGAAGCTTTCTTT. Looking up the rest from reference TRBV2 and TRBJ1-1 gives the full variable domain: EPEVTQTPSHQVTQMGQEVILRCVPISNHLYFYWYRQILGQKVEFLVSFYNNEISEKSEIFDDQFSVERPDGSNFTLKIRSTKLEDSAMYFCASSDQEAGGYTEAFFGQGTRLTVV.

The chain links TRBV2 to TRBJ1-5; no reliable D call. This CDR3 is built from 15 residues. Germline V gene lookup returns CDR1 SNHLY and CDR2 FYNNEI. Deletions cut 3 bases from V and 0 bases from J, with 9 bases between. The chain's CDR3 is CASSEGRDSNQPQHF. CDR3 DNA sequence: TGTGCCAGCAGTGAGGGCCGCGATAGCAATCAGCCCCAGCATTTT.

The J gene is TRBJ2-5, the V gene TRBV5-5; the D is unclear. Germline lookup yields CDR1 SGHKS and CDR2 YYEKEE (reference sequence). The length of the CDR3 is 20 residues. V was clipped by 0 bases and J by 2 bases, with 26 bases between them. The CDR3 region is CASSLAGPGFPGRVQETQYF. CDR3 nucleotide sequence: TGTGCCAGCAGCTTGGCCGGACCTGGGTTTCCGGGTCGGGTTCAAGAGACCCAGTACTTC. Supplemented by reference TRBV5-5 and TRBJ2-5, the full variable domain reads DAGVTQSPTHLIKTRGQQVTLRCSPISGHKSVSWYQQVLGQGPQFIFQYYEKEERGRGNFPDRFSARQFPNYSSELNVNALLLGDSALYLCASSLAGPGFPGRVQETQYFGPGTRLLVL.

The CDR3 is CASSWDRHYNEQFF. The CDR3 nucleotides read TGTGCCAGCAGTTGGGACAGGCACTACAATGAGCAGTTCTTC. The chain combines TRBV28 with TRBJ2-1; 8 nucleotides align to TRBD1. This CDR3 is built from 14 residues. Germline CDR1 and CDR2: MDHEN and SYDVKM. J lost 3 bases, V lost 4 bases, and 2 bases had no gene match.

There are a few counts of this clonotype. This chain connects TRBV10-3 to TRBJ2-1; D is perhaps TRBD2 (6 bases). Trimming took off 10 bases at V and 3 bases at J, with 16 bases between the two ends. The CDR3 has 14 amino acids. Germline CDR1 and CDR2: ENHRY and SYGVKD. CDR3 protein: CATQSGTRYNEQFF. In DNA form, the CDR3 reads TGTGCCACCCAGTCCGGGACTCGCTACAATGAGCAGTTCTTC.

This sequence joins TRBV10-3 and TRBJ2-5, with 9 nucleotides matching TRBD2. Germline values: CDR1 ENHRY, CDR2 SYGVKD. Losses at the gene ends were 2 bases for V and 0 bases for J; bases not matched to a gene: 7. The length of the CDR3 is 17 residues. In DNA form, the CDR3 reads TGTGCCATCAGTGAGACCGGGACTAGCAGGTACCAAGAGACCCAGTACTTC. This translates into CAISETGTSRYQETQYF.

This sequence joins TRBV7-2 and TRBJ2-1; D tentatively fits TRBD1 or TRBD2 (5 bases each). The V end was cut by 5 bases, the J end by 9 bases, with 20 bases between. The V gene's germline CDR1 is SGHTA and CDR2 FQGNSA. There are 15 residues in the CDR3. The CDR3 sequence is CASSKIGTTRGEQFF. CDR3 DNA: TGTGCCAGCAGCAAAATAGGGACCACCCGAGGTGAGCAGTTCTTC.

This chain uses TRBV20-1 with TRBJ2-7; D call uncertain. The V gene's germline CDR1 is DFQATT and CDR2 SNEGSKA (reference sequence). Trimming cost V 0 bases and J 2 bases, with 14 bases left between them. This CDR3 is built from 15 residues. CDR3 region: CSARDPGRRAYEQYF. DNA for the CDR3: TGCAGTGCTAGAGATCCGGGCCGACGGGCCTACGAGCAGTACTTC.

The V gene is TRBV2, the J gene TRBJ2-5; 7 bases match TRBD2. Germline assignment: CDR1 SNHLY and CDR2 FYNNEI. The CDR3 is made up of 16 amino acids. The ends lost 0 bases at V and 6 bases at J; junction bases unmatched: 10. The CDR3 is CASSEAGRVVEKTQYF. For the CDR3, the DNA is TGTGCCAGCAGTGAAGCAGGGAGGGTGGTAGAAAAGACCCAGTACTTC.

The CDR3 loop reads CASSLGDLLTDTQYF. As DNA, the CDR3 is TGTGCCAGCAGCTTAGGAGACCTACTCACAGATACGCAGTATTTT. This rearrangement joins TRBV7-2 to TRBJ2-3, with no clear D. The CDR3 totals 15 residues. V lost 1 base to trimming and J lost 2 bases, with 10 bases between them. Germline CDR1 and CDR2: SGHTA and FQGNSA.

This chain links TRBV28 with TRBJ2-7; D possibly corresponds to TRBD1 (5 bases). Germline V gene data show CDR1 as MDHEN and CDR2 as SYDVKM. The CDR3 is made up of 15 amino acids. The V end was cut by 4 bases, the J end by 0 bases, with 13 bases between. The DNA of the CDR3 is TGTGCCAGCAGTTCCCGACAGTTTTCCTCCTACGAGCAGTACTTC. It specifies CASSSRQFSSYEQYF.

The gene calls are TRBV28 and TRBJ2-5, with D perhaps matching TRBD2 (6 bases). CDR3 length: 12 residues. V was clipped by 5 bases and J by 12 bases, with 16 bases between them. Germline V gene lookup returns CDR1 MDHEN and CDR2 SYDVKM. The CDR3 nucleotides read TGTGCCAGCAGTGGAGGGACCCCGGGAGAGTACTTC. The encoded protein is CASSGGTPGEYF.

V and J are TRBV7-9 and TRBJ1-6, with D unresolved. CDR3 length: 14 amino acids. V dropped 4 bases and J dropped 4 bases, with 8 bases sitting between them. Germline CDR1 is SEHNR and CDR2 is FQNEAQ (reference sequence). The CDR3 here is CASSWDFYNSPLHF. The CDR3 nucleotides are TGTGCCAGCAGCTGGGATTTTTATAATTCACCCCTCCACTTT.

In this sample, this clonotype turned up a few times. The chain links TRBV5-1 to TRBJ2-3; TRBD2 agrees at 7 bases. The CDR3 contains 14 residues. Germline CDR1 and CDR2: SGHRS and YFSETQ. Trimming cost V 2 bases and J 2 bases; bases outside gene matches: 2. The CDR3 coding sequence is TGCGCCAGCAGCTTCGGGGGGACCACAGATACGCAGTATTTT. It encodes CASSFGGTTDTQYF.

This clonotype was found a few times. The V and J genes are TRBV9 and TRBJ2-4; D is possibly TRBD1 (6 bases). V shed 0 bases and J shed 13 bases, with 14 bases lying between them. The germline CDR1 and CDR2 sequences are SGDLS and YYNGEE. There are 13 residues in the CDR3. CDR3 coding DNA: TGTGCCAGCAGCGTAGCTGACACTGGACAGCAGTACTTC. It specifies CASSVADTGQQYF.

The J gene is TRBJ1-5, the V gene TRBV2; tentatively, D is TRBD1 (6 bases). Germline V gene data show CDR1 as SNHLY and CDR2 as FYNNEI. Trimming removed 2 bases at V and 7 bases at J, with 12 bases between. CDR3 size: 14 residues. Here the CDR3 reads CASSEIRGEQPQHF. CDR3 nucleotide sequence: TGTGCCAGCAGTGAAATCAGGGGTGAGCAGCCCCAGCATTTT.

The genes are TRBV11-2 and TRBJ1-2; D gene unclear. Germline-derived CDR1 and CDR2 are SGHAT and FQNNGV. V lost 5 bases and J 2 bases, leaving 9 bases between the germline ends. CDR3 size: 13 residues. The CDR3, as DNA: TGTGCCAGCAGCCGAAGGGAAAACTATGGCTACACCTTC. Translated, it gives CASSRRENYGYTF.

V gene TRBV5-1 combines with J gene TRBJ2-2; 8 nucleotides agree with TRBD1. The CDR3 spans 16 residues. In germline, CDR1 is SGHRS, CDR2 YFSETQ. Trimming cost V 4 bases and J 1 base; bases outside gene matches: 6. The CDR3 DNA reads as TGCGCCAGCAGCAAGACCGGGACAGGGAACACCGGGGAGCTGTTTTTT. It codes for CASSKTGTGNTGELFF.

Concerning this clonotype: This may arise from a read error, as a much more abundant clone is one base away. The V call is TRBV4-3, the J call TRBJ2-6, with D maybe TRBD1 (6 bases). The CDR3 is 16 amino acids. The germline V gene has CDR1 LGHNA and CDR2 YSLEER. The DNA of the CDR3 is TGCGCCGGCAGCCCGGACAGTAGCTCTGGGGCCAACGTCCTGACTTTC. Residues: CAGSPDSSSGANVLTF.

This clonotype was detected once. The J gene is TRBJ2-1, the V gene TRBV6-6; D perhaps matches TRBD2 (5 bases). This CDR3 is 13 amino acids long. V lost 7 bases and J lost 8, with 15 bases in between. Germline V gene lookup returns CDR1 MNHNY and CDR2 SVGAGI (reference sequence). This chain's CDR3 is CASNLLVSHEQFF. As DNA, the CDR3 is TGTGCCAGCAACCTACTAGTTTCCCATGAGCAGTTCTTC.

V is TRBV20-1 and J is TRBJ1-6; TRBD1 is a possible D gene (5 bases). The CDR3 loop spans 14 amino acids. Germline V gene lookup returns CDR1 DFQATT and CDR2 SNEGSKA (reference sequence). Trimming stripped 3 bases from V and 5 bases from J, with 11 bases between. CDR3 in amino acids: CSARETANNSPLHF. The DNA of the CDR3 is TGCAGTGCTAGGGAGACAGCTAATAATTCACCCCTCCACTTT.

There are a few counts of this clonotype. The chain has TRBV20-1 and TRBJ2-4; weak D call: TRBD2 (5 bases). This CDR3 comprises 19 residues. Trimming stripped 0 bases from V and 0 bases from J, with 21 bases between. The V gene's germline CDR1 is DFQATT and CDR2 SNEGSKA (reference sequence). CDR3 residues: CSARDRGYSGILAKNIQYF. DNA for the CDR3: TGCAGTGCTAGAGATCGGGGATACTCTGGGATATTAGCCAAAAACATTCAGTACTTC.

The rearrangement joins TRBV5-1 to TRBJ2-1; D call uncertain. Trimming pared 4 bases from V and 7 bases from J, leaving 18 bases between. The germline CDR1 and CDR2 sequences are SGHRS and YFSETQ. The CDR3 consists of 15 residues. This CDR3 reads CASSLSPFVGNEQFF. The CDR3 DNA is TGCGCCAGCAGCCTTAGCCCTTTCGTGGGTAATGAGCAGTTCTTC.

J is TRBJ1-2 and V is TRBV5-1; D not certain. The CDR3 runs to 14 residues. The V end lost 1 base, the J end lost 3 bases, and 10 bases lay between the germline ends. Germline loops: CDR1 SGHRS, CDR2 YFSETQ. CDR3 sequence: CASSLSGGDYGYTF. CDR3 DNA sequence: TGCGCCAGCAGCTTGTCGGGAGGCGACTATGGCTACACCTTC.